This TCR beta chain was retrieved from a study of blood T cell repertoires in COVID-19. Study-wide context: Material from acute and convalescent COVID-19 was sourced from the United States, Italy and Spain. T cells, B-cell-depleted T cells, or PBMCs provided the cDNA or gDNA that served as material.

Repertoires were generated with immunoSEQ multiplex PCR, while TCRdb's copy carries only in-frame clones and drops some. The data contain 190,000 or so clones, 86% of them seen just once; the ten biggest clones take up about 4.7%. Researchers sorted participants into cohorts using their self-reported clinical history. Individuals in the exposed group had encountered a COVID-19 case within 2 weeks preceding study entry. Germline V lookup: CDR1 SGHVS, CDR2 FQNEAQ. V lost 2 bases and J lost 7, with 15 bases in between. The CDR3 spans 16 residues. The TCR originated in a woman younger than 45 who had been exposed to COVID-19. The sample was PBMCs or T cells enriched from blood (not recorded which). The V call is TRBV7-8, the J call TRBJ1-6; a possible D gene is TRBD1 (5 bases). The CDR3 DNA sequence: TGTGCCAGCAGCTTAAGTGGGTCAGGGTACAATTCACCCCTCCACTTT. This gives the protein CASSLSGSGYNSPLHF.